Below are 19 T cell receptor beta chains sequenced from a single sample in a study of T cells in Graves' hyperthyroidism and ophthalmopathy. Amplification of TCR beta CDR3 regions was performed using RNA transcripts as template. The HTBI primer set served for first-round RT-PCR of the TCR CDR3. TCRdb reprocessed the multiplex PCR reads with MiXCR, giving one entry per CDR3 protein. The data contain about 610,000 distinct CDR3 sequences, just over 45% of them singletons. What was sequenced was peripheral blood or thyroid tissue (not recorded which). These receptors were obtained from a woman aged 18-30 years with Graves' hyperthyroidism.

J is TRBJ2-7 and V is TRBV20-1; weak D call: TRBD2 (7 bases). CDR1 is DFQATT, CDR2 SNEGSKA, per germline (reference sequence). V dropped 4 bases and J dropped 7 bases, with 23 bases sitting between them. This CDR3 comprises 15 residues. The CDR3 region is CSAIGQSGTHGEQYF. Here the CDR3 DNA reads TGCAGTGCTATCGGACAGAGCGGGACCCATGGGGAGCAGTACTTC.

Notes on this clonotype: A much larger clone is a single base away; this may be a read error. V usage is TRBV7-6 and J usage is TRBJ2-3; D tentatively fits TRBD1 or TRBD2 (6 bases each). Germline CDR1 SGHVS, CDR2 FNYEAQ. There are 15 residues in the CDR3. CDR3 region: CANSLNREGTDTQYF. The CDR3 DNA reads TGTGCCAACAGCCTAAACAGGGAGGGCACAGATACGCAGTATTTT.

The CDR3, as DNA: TGTGCCAGCAGCTTAGGGTCTCCCGGGAACGAGCAGTACTTC. Translated, it gives CASSLGSPGNEQYF. The chain recombines TRBV7-7 with TRBJ2-7; D is possibly TRBD2 (5 bases). V gave up 1 base and J gave up 5 bases, with 12 bases separating them. The CDR3 covers 14 residues. The V gene's germline CDR1 is SSHAT and CDR2 FNYEAQ (reference sequence). The full variable domain, with the rest looked up from reference TRBV7-7 and TRBJ2-7, is GAGVSQSPRYKVTKRGQDVTLRCDPISSHATLYWYQQALGQGPEFLTYFNYEAQPDKSGLPSDRFSAERPEGSISTLTIQRTEQRDSAMYRCASSLGSPGNEQYFGPGTRLTVT.

In regard to this clonotype: Compared with germline, one end of the junction differs, possibly owing to a read error. The chain links TRBV24-1 to TRBJ2-5; D is possibly TRBD1 (6 bases). This CDR3 has 12 amino acids. Germline V gives CDR1 KGHDR, CDR2 SFDVKD. CDR3 nucleotides: TGTGCCACCAGTGATCCCGGCCAGGGGCATAACTTC. Translated, it gives CATSDPGQGHNF.

Turning to this clonotype: A much larger clone sits a single nucleotide away, making a read error possible. V gene TRBV5-5 combines with J gene TRBJ1-2; D unresolved. The CDR3 is made up of 15 amino acids. CDR1 SGHKS and CDR2 YYEKEE come from the germline V gene (reference sequence). V was clipped by 4 bases and J by 2 bases, with 15 bases between them. DNA for the CDR3: TGTGCCAGCAGCGAGAGACCCCTGTCAAACTATGGCTACACCTTC. Its protein product is CASSERPLSNYGYTF.

A word on this clonotype: An end of the junction differs from the germline gene, which may be a read error. The gene calls are TRBV6-1 and TRBJ2-6; D gene ambiguous. CDR1 and CDR2 (germline): MNHNS, SASEGT. The length of the CDR3 is 13 residues. CDR3 protein: CASSGLGANVLTF. In DNA form, the CDR3 reads TGCGCCAGCAGTGGTCTGGGGGCCAACGTCCTGACTTTC.

This clonotype was counted once. The chain employs TRBV20-1 and TRBJ1-1, with 11 bases matching TRBD1. Germline CDR1 is DFQATT and CDR2 is SNEGSKA (reference sequence). This CDR3 spans 14 amino acids. With V trimmed by 6 bases and J by 3 bases, 6 bases remained unmatched. The CDR3 sequence: CSATPGQGDTEAFF. CDR3 nucleotides: TGCAGTGCGACGCCGGGACAGGGGGACACTGAAGCTTTCTTT.

There are many counts of this clonotype. The CDR3 region is CATSKKQGYGYTF. The DNA of the CDR3 is TGTGCCACCAGTAAAAAACAGGGATATGGCTACACCTTC. The chain joins TRBV24-1 to TRBJ1-2; tentatively, D is TRBD1 (6 bases). Germline loops: CDR1 KGHDR, CDR2 SFDVKD. This CDR3 comprises 13 residues. V dropped 6 bases and J dropped 5 bases, with 12 bases sitting between them.

This clonotype was observed many times. V is TRBV7-6 and J is TRBJ2-2; possibly TRBD1 or TRBD2 for D (5 bases each). The germline V gene encodes CDR1 SGHVS and CDR2 FNYEAQ. V was trimmed by 6 bases and J by 4 bases, leaving 15 bases between them. This CDR3 comprises 15 residues. The CDR3 DNA reads TGTGCCAGCAGACCGGGACCCCCGAGCACCGGGGAGCTGTTTTTT. Translated: CASRPGPPSTGELFF. Based on the CDR3 plus reference TRBV7-6 and TRBJ2-2, the full variable domain is GAGVSQSPRYKVTKRGQDVALRCDPISGHVSLYWYRQALGQGPEFLTYFNYEAQQDKSGLPNDRFSAERPEGSISTLTIQRTEQRDSAMYRCASRPGPPSTGELFFGEGSRLTVL.

CDR3 DNA sequence: TGTGCCAGCAGTTACGAGACTAGCGGGACTCGAGATACGCAGTATTTT. This sequence encodes CASSYETSGTRDTQYF. The gene calls are TRBV6-5 and TRBJ2-3; 11 bases are a match to TRBD2. Germline V gene lookup returns CDR1 MNHEY and CDR2 SVGAGI. This CDR3 contains 16 residues. The ends lost 2 bases at V and 5 bases at J; junction bases unmatched: 6.

Note on this clonotype: With a much larger clone just one base away, this may be a read error. The chain couples TRBV25-1 to TRBJ2-7; the D gene could be TRBD1 or TRBD2 (5 bases each). Deletions cut 11 bases from V and 2 bases from J, with 16 bases between. Germline CDR1 reads MGHDK; CDR2 reads SYGVNS. The CDR3 spans 13 residues. The CDR3 loop reads CAGIGTEAYEQYF. Here the CDR3 DNA reads TGTGCCGGCATCGGGACGGAAGCCTACGAGCAGTACTTC.

The CDR3 protein is CASRREPSRYEQYF. In nucleotides, the CDR3 is TGCGCCAGCAGGCGGGAGCCCTCCCGTTACGAGCAGTACTTC. The chain joins TRBV5-1 to TRBJ2-7, with 7 nucleotides matching TRBD2. Germline assignment: CDR1 SGHRS and CDR2 YFSETQ. The V segment lost 5 bases and the J segment 4 bases; nucleotides outside the gene matches: 9. This CDR3 contains 14 residues.

The CDR3 DNA reads TGTGCCATCAGTGACCTTACTACCCCACTAGCGGGAGACTACGAGCAGTACTTC. Translated, it gives CAISDLTTPLAGDYEQYF. The V call is TRBV10-3, the J call TRBJ2-7, with 11 bases lining up with TRBD2. Unmatched junction bases numbered 13, after V lost 3 bases and J lost 3 bases. The CDR3 sequence is 18 residues long. CDR1 and CDR2 (germline): ENHRY, SYGVKD.

Only a few counts were recorded for this clonotype. The V gene is TRBV24-1, the J gene TRBJ2-1; 8 bases align to TRBD2. This CDR3 comprises 15 residues. CDR1 is KGHDR and CDR2 is SFDVKD in the germline V gene. V dropped 5 bases and J dropped 3; count of bases not matched to a gene: 5. The CDR3 coding sequence is TGTGCCACCAGTGGAGGTAGCGGGGTCTACAATGAGCAGTTCTTC. Its protein product is CATSGGSGVYNEQFF.

This clonotype was counted ten times or more. The chain links TRBV11-3 to TRBJ2-2; TRBD1 agrees at 12 bases. CDR1 is SGHNT, CDR2 YENEEA, per germline. The V segment lost 8 bases and the J segment 2 bases; nucleotides outside the gene matches: 6. This CDR3 is 16 amino acids long. CDR3 nucleotides: TGTGCCAGCCAGGGACAGGGGGCCCTCAACACCGGGGAGCTGTTTTTT. Translating gives CASQGQGALNTGELFF.

This clonotype was seen many times. The chain carries TRBV5-6 and TRBJ2-2; 7 bases fit TRBD2. V was clipped by 3 bases and J by 3 bases; unmatched bases: 5. This CDR3 spans 15 amino acids. Per germline, CDR1 SGHDT and CDR2 YYEEEE. This CDR3 reads CASSSLASDTGELFF. The CDR3 DNA reads as TGTGCCAGCAGCTCACTAGCGTCCGACACCGGGGAGCTGTTTTTT.

V gene TRBV7-3 combines with J gene TRBJ2-7, with 11 bases lining up with TRBD2. The better agreement between TRBJ2-1 and the DNA end casts doubt on the J call. Germline values: CDR1 SGHTA, CDR2 FQGTGA. The CDR3 spans 17 residues. CDR3 DNA sequence: TGTGCCAGCAGCTTACTAATAGGGACTAGCGGCAACCGAGAGCAGTTCTTC. Protein product: CASSLLIGTSGNREQFF.

This chain links TRBV7-6 with TRBJ1-4; 7 bases align to TRBD1. CDR1 and CDR2 from the germline V gene are SGHVS and FNYEAQ. V gave up 1 base and J gave up 0 bases; unmatched junction bases: 2. The CDR3 is made up of 16 amino acids. The CDR3 DNA reads TGTGCCAGCAGCTTAGGGGACAGTGCAACTAATGAAAAACTGTTTTTT. Residues: CASSLGDSATNEKLFF.

The rearrangement uses TRBV27 and TRBJ2-2; D ambiguous. CDR1 and CDR2 from the germline V gene are MNHEY and SMNVEV (reference sequence). Between the trimmed V and J ends, which lost 1 base and 6 bases, there was a span of 6 bases. The CDR3 is 13 residues long. CDR3 nucleotides: TGTGCCAGCAGTTTATACTCCCCCGGGGAGCTGTTTTTT. Protein: CASSLYSPGELFF.